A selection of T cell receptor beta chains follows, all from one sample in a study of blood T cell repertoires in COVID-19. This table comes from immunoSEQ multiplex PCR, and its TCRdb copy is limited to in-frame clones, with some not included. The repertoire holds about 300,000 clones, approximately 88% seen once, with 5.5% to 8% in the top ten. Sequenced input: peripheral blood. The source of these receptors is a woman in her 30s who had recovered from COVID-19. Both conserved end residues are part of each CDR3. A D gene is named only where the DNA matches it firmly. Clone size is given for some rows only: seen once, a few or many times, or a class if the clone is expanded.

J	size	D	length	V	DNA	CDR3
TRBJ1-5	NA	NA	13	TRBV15	TGTGCCACCGGAAGACAGCGCCATCAGCCCCAGCATTTT	CATGRQRHQPQHF
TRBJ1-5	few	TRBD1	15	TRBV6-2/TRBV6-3	TGTGCCAGCAGTTACAATCAGGGGGCGGGTCAGCCCCAGCATTTT	CASSYNQGAGQPQHF
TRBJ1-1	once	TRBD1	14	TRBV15	TGTGCCACCAGCAGGGATACAGGGGCATCAGAAGCTTTCTTT	CATSRDTGASEAFF
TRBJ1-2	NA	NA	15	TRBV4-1	TGCGCCAGCAGCCAAGATTGGAGCCAGGGAAGTGGCTACACCTTC	CASSQDWSQGSGYTF
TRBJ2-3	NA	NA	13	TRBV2	TGTGCCAGCACGTGGCAGGACACAGATACGCAGTATTTT	CASTWQDTDTQYF
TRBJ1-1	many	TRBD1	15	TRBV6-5	TGTGCCAGCAGTCGCGGGACAGAGATGAACACTGAAGCTTTCTTT	CASSRGTEMNTEAFF
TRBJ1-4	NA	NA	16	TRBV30	TGTGCCTGGAGTGTACTACAGGGTACAACTAATGAAAAACTGTTTTTT	CAWSVLQGTTNEKLFF
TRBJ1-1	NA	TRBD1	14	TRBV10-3	TGTGCCATCAGTGAGTCGCAGGGGGTCACTGAAGCTTTCTTT	CAISESQGVTEAFF
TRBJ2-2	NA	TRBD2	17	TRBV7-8	TGTGCCAGCAGCCCCGGGACTAGCGGGGGGGACACCGGGGAGCTGTTTTTT	CASSPGTSGGDTGELFF
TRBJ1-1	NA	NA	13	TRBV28	TGTGCCAGCAGTCTAGACAGGAACACTGAAGCTTTCTTT	CASSLDRNTEAFF
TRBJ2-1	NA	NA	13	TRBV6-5	TGTGCCAGCCTTGGGAGCGCCTGGAATGAGCAGTTCTTC	CASLGSAWNEQFF
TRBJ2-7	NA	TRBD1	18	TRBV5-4	TGTGCCAGCAGCAAAATGGGGACAGGTAGTCTTGGTCTCTACGAGCAGTACTTC	CASSKMGTGSLGLYEQYF
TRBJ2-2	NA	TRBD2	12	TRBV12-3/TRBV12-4	TGTGCCGGGGGAGGGGACACCGGGGAGCTGTTTTTT	CAGGGDTGELFF
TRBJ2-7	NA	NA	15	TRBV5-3	TGTGCCAGAAGCTTATTTCTGATCAAGCCCTACGAGCAGTACTTC	CARSLFLIKPYEQYF
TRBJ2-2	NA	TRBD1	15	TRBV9	TGTGCCAGCAGCGTAGGTTCAGGGGGCTCCGGGGAGCTGTTTTTT	CASSVGSGGSGELFF
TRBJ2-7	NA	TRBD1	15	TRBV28	TGTGCCAGCAGTTCCCCGGGACAGGGGTTCTACGAGCAGTACTTC	CASSSPGQGFYEQYF
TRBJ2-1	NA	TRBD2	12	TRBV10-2	TGCGCCAGTGGGACTAGCGGTAATGAGCAGTTCTTC	CASGTSGNEQFF
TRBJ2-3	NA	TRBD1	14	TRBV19	TGTGCCAGTAGTATCCCACAGGGGACAGATACGCAGTATTTT	CASSIPQGTDTQYF
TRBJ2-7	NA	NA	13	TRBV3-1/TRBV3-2	TGTGCCAGCGTAAGGGCAGGGCAGGACGAGCAGTACTTC	CASVRAGQDEQYF
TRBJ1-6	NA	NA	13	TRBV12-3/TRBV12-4	TGTGCCAGCACCCTGGACAGACGGCTGTCCCTCCACTTT	CASTLDRRLSLHF
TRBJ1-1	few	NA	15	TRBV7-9	TGTGCCAGCAGCTTATATTCCGGTATGAACACTGAAGCTTTCTTT	CASSLYSGMNTEAFF
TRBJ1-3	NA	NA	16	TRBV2	TGTGCCAGCAGTGGGGGCCATTCGGACCCTCGAAACACCATATATTTT	CASSGGHSDPRNTIYF
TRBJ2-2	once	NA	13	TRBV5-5	TGTGCCAGCACCGACCGGGGGACCGGGGAGCTGTTTTTT	CASTDRGTGELFF
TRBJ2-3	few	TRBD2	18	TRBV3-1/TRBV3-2	TGTGCCAGCAGCCAAGGGACTAGCGGGGGGGCACACACAGATACGCAGTATTTT	CASSQGTSGGAHTDTQYF
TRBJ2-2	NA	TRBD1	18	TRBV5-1	TGCGCCAGCGTACCAGCATGGACAGGGGCTTTAAACACCGGGGAGCTGTTTTTT	CASVPAWTGALNTGELFF
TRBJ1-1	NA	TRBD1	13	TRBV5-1	TGCGCCAGCAGCCCCGACAGGGACCATGAAGCTTTCTTT	CASSPDRDHEAFF
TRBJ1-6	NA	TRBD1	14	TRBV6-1	TGTGCCAGCAGTGAATGGGACAGGGGTTCACCCCTCCACTTT	CASSEWDRGSPLHF
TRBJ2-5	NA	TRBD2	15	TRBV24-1	TGTGCCACCAGTGAGAGTCGGGGGGGCCAAGAGACCCAGTACTTC	CATSESRGGQETQYF
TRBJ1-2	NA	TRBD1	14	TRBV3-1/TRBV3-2	TGTGCCAGCAGCCGTCAGGGGGCCGTTCGGGGCTACACCTTC	CASSRQGAVRGYTF
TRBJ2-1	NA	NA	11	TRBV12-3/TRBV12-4	TGTGCCAGCAGTTGGAGCAATGAGCAGTTCTTC	CASSWSNEQFF
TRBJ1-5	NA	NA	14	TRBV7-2	TGTGCCAGCAGCTTGGGGGGGAGGAATCAGCCCCAGCATTTT	CASSLGGRNQPQHF
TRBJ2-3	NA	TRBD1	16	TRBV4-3	TGCGCCAGCAGCCAAGGATACAGGGGAAACACAGATACGCAGTATTTT	CASSQGYRGNTDTQYF
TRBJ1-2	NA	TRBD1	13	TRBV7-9	TGTGCCAGCAGCTTGGGACAGGTGCATGGCTACACCTTC	CASSLGQVHGYTF
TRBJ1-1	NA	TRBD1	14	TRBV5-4	TGTGCCAGCAGCCTCGGACAGGGTATGACTGAAGCTTTCTTT	CASSLGQGMTEAFF
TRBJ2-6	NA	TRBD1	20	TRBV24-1	TGTGCCACCAGTGCCTCCGGGACAGGGTTTTACGACTCTGGGGCCAACGTCCTGACTTTC	CATSASGTGFYDSGANVLTF
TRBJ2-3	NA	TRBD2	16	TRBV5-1	TGCGCCAGCAGCCGGGGGACTAGCGGGGGCACAGATACGCAGTATTTT	CASSRGTSGGTDTQYF
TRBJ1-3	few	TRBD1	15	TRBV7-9	TGTGCCAGCAGCAAGGGACAGGGGCTGGTGGACACCATATATTTT	CASSKGQGLVDTIYF
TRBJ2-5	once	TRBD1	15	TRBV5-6	TGTGCCAGCAGCTTGGTACAGGGGGCACGAGAGACCCAGTACTTC	CASSLVQGARETQYF
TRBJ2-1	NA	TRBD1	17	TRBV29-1	TGCAGCGTTGAAAGATTGGGAACAGGGGATACCTACAATGAGCAGTTCTTC	CSVERLGTGDTYNEQFF
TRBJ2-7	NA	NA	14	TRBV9	TGTGCCAGCAGCATTGGGAGTAGGTCCTACGAGCAGTACTTC	CASSIGSRSYEQYF
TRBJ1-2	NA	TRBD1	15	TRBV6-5	TGTGCCAGCAGTTACTCGAAGAGGGGGCTGTTCGGCTACACCTTC	CASSYSKRGLFGYTF
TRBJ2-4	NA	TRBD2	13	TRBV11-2	TGTGCCAGCAGCTCCATGGGGGGGGGCATTCAGTACTTC	CASSSMGGGIQYF
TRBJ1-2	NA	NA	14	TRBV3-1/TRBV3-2	TGTGCCAGCAGCCAAGGATGGGATGGGAGCGGCTACACCTTC	CASSQGWDGSGYTF
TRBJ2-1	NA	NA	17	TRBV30	TGTGCCTGGAGCGACGAGAGGCGGGGAAGCTCCTACAATGAGCAGTTCTTC	CAWSDERRGSSYNEQFF
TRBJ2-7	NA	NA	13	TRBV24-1	TGTGCCACCAGTGACCCCGGACACTACGAGCAGTACTTC	CATSDPGHYEQYF
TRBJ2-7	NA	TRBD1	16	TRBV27	TGTGCCAGCAGCAAATTTCCGGGACAGACCTCCTACGAGCAGTACTTC	CASSKFPGQTSYEQYF
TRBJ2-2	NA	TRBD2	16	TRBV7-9	TGTGCCAGCAGCCCTAGCGGGGGCGGTGAACCCGGGGAGCTGTTTTTT	CASSPSGGGEPGELFF
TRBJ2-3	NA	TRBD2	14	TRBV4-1	TGCGCCAGCAGCCAAGATCAGCTAGCGGGGGGCGGGTATTTT	CASSQDQLAGGGYF
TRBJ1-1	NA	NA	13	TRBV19	TGTGCCAGTTTGGGACATCTGAACACTGAAGCTTTCTTT	CASLGHLNTEAFF
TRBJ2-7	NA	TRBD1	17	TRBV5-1	TGCGCCAGCAGCTTGGGACCAAAGACAGGGGACTCCTACGAGCAGTACTTC	CASSLGPKTGDSYEQYF
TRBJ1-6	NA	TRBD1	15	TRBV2	TGTGCCAGCACGGGGACAGGGGGTCGGAATTCACCCCTCCACTTT	CASTGTGGRNSPLHF